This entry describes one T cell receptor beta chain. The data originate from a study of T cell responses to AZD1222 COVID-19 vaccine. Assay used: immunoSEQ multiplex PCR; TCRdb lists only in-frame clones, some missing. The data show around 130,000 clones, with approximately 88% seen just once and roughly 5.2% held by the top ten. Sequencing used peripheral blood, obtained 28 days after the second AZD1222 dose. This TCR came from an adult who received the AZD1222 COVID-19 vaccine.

CDR3 sequence (DNA): TGTGCCAGCAGCGTAGGGCCCCCGGGGCATCTCGCCGGGGAGCTGTTTTTT. This sequence encodes CASSVGPPGHLAGELFF. The chain links TRBV9 to TRBJ2-2; D tentatively fits TRBD1 or TRBD2 (5 bases each). Per the germline V gene, CDR1 is SGDLS and CDR2 is YYNGEE. The CDR3 is made up of 17 amino acids. Trimming left V 0 bases short and J 6 bases short, with 18 bases between. Together with reference TRBV9 and TRBJ2-2, the CDR3 gives the full variable domain: DSGVTQTPKHLITATGQRVTLRCSPRSGDLSVYWYQQSLDQGLQFLIQYYNGEERAKGNILERFSAQQFPDLHSELNLSSLELGDSALYFCASSVGPPGHLAGELFFGEGSRLTVL.